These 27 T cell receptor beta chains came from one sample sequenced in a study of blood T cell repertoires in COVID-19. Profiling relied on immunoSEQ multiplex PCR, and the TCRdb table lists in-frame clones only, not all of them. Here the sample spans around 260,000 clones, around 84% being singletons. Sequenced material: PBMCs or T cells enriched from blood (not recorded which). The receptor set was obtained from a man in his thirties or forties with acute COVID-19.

The CDR3 DNA reads as TGTGCCAGCAGCCCGAACCTCAGACTGAACTCTGGGGCCAACGTCCTGACTTTC. This sequence encodes CASSPNLRLNSGANVLTF. The rearrangement links TRBV11-2 to TRBJ2-6, with no clear D. The CDR3 has 18 residues. V was clipped by 5 bases and J by 0 bases, with 17 bases between them. From germline, CDR1 is SGHAT and CDR2 FQNNGV.

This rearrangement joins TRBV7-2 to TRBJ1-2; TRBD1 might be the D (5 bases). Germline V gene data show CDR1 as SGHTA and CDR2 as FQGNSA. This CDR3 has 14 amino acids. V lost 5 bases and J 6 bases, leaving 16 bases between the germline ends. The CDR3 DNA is TGTGCCAGCAGCCGTGAATCGCGGACAAATGGCTACACCTTC. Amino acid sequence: CASSRESRTNGYTF.

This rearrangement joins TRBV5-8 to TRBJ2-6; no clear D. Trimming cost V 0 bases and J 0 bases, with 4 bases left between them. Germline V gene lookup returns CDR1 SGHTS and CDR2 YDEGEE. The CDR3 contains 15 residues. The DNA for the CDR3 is TGTGCCAGCAGCTTGGGGGCCTCTGGGGCCAACGTCCTGACTTTC. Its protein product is CASSLGASGANVLTF.

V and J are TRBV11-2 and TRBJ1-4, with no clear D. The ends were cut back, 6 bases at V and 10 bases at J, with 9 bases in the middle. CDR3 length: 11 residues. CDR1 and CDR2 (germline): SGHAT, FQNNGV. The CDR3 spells CASREVGKLFF. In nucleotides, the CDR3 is TGTGCCAGCAGGGAGGTGGGAAAACTGTTTTTT.

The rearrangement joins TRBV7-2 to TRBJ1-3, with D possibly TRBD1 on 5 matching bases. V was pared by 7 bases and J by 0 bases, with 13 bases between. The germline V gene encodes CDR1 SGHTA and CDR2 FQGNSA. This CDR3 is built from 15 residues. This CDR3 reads CASTRQFSSGNTIYF. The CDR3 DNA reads TGTGCCAGCACCCGACAGTTCTCCTCTGGAAACACCATATATTTT.

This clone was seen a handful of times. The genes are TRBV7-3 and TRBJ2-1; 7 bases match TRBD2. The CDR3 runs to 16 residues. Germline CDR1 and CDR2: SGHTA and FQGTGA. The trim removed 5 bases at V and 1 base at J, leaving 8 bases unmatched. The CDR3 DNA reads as TGTGCCAGCAGCCTCGTAGCGGGTGTTTCCTACAATGAGCAGTTCTTC. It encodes CASSLVAGVSYNEQFF.

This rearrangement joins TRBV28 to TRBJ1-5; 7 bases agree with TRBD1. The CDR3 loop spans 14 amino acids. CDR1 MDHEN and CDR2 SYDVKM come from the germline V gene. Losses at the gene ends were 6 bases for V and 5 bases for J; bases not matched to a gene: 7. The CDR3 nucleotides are TGTGCCAGCAGCCAGGGACAGACGTATCAGCCCCAGCATTTT. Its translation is CASSQGQTYQPQHF.

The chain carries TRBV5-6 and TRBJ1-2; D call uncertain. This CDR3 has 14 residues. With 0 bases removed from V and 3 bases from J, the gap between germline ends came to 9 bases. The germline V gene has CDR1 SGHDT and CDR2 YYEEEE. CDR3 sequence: CASSLVGVDYGYTF. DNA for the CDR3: TGTGCCAGCAGCTTGGTGGGAGTGGACTATGGCTACACCTTC.

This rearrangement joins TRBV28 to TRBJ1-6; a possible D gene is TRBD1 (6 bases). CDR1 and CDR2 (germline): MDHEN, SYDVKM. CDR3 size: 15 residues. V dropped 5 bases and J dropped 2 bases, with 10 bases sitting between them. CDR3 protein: CASSIRGTYNSPLHF. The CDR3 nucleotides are TGTGCCAGCAGTATTAGGGGGACCTATAATTCACCCCTCCACTTT.

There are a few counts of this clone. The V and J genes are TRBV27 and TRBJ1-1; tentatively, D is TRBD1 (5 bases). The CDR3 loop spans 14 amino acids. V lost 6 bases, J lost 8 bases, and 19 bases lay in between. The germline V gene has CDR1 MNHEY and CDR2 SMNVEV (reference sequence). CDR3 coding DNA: TGTGCCAGCAGGGAGGGCGGGGGGTACGACGAAGCTTTCTTT. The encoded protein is CASREGGGYDEAFF.

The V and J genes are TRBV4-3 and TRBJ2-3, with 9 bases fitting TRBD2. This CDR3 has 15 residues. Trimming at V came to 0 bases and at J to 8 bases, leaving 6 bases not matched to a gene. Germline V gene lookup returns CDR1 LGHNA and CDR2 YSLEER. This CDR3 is CASSQDRTSARTQYF. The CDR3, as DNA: TGCGCCAGCAGCCAAGACCGGACTAGCGCGCGTACGCAGTATTTT.

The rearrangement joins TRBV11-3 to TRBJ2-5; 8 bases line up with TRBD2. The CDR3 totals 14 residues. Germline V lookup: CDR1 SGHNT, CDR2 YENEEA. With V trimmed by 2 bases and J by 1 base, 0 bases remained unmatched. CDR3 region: CASSLSGGQETQYF. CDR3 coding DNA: TGTGCCAGCAGCTTAAGCGGGGGCCAAGAGACCCAGTACTTC.

In nucleotides, the CDR3 is TGTGCCAGCAGTTTAGCGGACAACCAAGAGACCCAGTACTTC. Protein sequence: CASSLADNQETQYF. V is TRBV27 and J is TRBJ2-5, with D tentatively TRBD1 (5 bases). This CDR3 comprises 14 residues. The germline V gene has CDR1 MNHEY and CDR2 SMNVEV (reference sequence). The V end was cut by 2 bases, the J end by 0 bases, with 7 bases between.

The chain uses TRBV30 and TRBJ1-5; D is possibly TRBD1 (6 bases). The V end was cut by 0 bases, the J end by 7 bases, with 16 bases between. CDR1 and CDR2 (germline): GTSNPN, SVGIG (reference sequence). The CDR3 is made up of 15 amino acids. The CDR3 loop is CAWSVNSAGEQPQHF. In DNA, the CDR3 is TGTGCCTGGAGTGTAAACTCGGCAGGGGAGCAGCCCCAGCATTTT.

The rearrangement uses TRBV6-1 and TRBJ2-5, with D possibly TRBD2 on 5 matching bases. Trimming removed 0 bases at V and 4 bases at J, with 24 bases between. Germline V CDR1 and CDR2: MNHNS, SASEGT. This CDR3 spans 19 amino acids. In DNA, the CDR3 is TGTGCCAGCAGTGAAGCCCCATCCCCGCTTAGCGTGGTTATAGAGACCCAGTACTTC. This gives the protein CASSEAPSPLSVVIETQYF.

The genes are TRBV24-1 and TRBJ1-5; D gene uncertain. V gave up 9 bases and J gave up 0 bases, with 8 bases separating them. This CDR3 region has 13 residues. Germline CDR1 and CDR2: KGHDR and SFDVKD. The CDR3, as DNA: TGTGCCACCCGCGGGAATAGCAATCAGCCCCAGCATTTT. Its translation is CATRGNSNQPQHF.

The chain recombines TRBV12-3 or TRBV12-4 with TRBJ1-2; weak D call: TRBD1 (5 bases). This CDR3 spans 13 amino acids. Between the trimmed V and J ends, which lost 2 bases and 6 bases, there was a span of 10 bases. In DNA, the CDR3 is TGTGCCAGCAGTTTAACCAGGGCCCATGGCTACACCTTC. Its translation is CASSLTRAHGYTF.

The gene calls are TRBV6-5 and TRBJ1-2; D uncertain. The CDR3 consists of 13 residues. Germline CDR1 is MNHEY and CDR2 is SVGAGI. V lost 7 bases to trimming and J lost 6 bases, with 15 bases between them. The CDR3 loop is CASTPSPRNGYTF. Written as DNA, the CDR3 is TGTGCCAGCACACCTTCCCCGCGGAATGGCTACACCTTC.

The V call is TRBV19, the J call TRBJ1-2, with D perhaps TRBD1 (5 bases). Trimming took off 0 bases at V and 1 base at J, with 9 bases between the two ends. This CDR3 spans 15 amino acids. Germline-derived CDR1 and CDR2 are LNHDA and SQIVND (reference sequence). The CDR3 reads CASSIDHQGNYGYTF. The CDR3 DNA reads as TGTGCCAGTAGTATAGATCACCAGGGTAACTATGGCTACACCTTC.

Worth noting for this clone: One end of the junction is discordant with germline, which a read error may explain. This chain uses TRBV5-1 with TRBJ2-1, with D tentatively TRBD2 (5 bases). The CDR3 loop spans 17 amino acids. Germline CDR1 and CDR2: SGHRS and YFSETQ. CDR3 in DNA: TGTGCCAGCAGCTTTACCCCGGACGCGGGCTCCTACAATGAGCAGTTCTTC. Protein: CASSFTPDAGSYNEQFF.

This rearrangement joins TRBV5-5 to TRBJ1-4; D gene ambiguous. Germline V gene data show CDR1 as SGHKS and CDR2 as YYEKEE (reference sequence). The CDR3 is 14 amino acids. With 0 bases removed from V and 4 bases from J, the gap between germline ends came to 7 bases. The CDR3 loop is CASSLVELNEKLFF. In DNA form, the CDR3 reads TGTGCCAGCAGCTTGGTGGAGCTTAATGAAAAACTGTTTTTT.

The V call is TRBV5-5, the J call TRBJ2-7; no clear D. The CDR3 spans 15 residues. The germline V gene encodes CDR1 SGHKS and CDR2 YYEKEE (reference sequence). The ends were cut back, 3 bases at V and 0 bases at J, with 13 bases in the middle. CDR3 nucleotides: TGTGCCAGCAGCTCCTTGTCTCTCAGCTCCTACGAGCAGTACGTC. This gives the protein CASSSLSLSSYEQYV.

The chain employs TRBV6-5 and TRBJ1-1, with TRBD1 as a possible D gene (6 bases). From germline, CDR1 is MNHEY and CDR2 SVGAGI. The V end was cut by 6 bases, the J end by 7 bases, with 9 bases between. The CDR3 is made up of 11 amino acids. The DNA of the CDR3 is TGTGCCAGCAGCAGGGGCAGTGAAGCTTTCTTT. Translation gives CASSRGSEAFF.

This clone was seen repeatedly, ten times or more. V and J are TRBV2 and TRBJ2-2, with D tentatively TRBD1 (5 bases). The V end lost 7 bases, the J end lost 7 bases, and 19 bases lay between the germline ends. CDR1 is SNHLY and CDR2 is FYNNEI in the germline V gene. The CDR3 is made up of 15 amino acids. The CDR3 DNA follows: TGTGCCAGCACTGACGGGCAGGGCGCCCGCGGGGAGCTGTTTTTT. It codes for CASTDGQGARGELFF.

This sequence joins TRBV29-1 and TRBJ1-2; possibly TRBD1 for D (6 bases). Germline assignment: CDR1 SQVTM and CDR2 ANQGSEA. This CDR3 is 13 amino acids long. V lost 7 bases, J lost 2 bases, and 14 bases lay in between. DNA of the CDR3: TGCAGCGGGGGGCAGGGCGAAAACTATGGCTACACCTTC. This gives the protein CSGGQGENYGYTF.

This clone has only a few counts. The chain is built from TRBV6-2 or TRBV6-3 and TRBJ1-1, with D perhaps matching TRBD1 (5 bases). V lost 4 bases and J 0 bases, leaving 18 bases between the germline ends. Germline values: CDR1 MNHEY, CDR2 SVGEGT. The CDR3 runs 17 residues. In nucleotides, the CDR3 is TGTGCCAGCAGTTGGTCGAGACAGTCCCCAATGAACACTGAAGCTTTCTTT. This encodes CASSWSRQSPMNTEAFF.

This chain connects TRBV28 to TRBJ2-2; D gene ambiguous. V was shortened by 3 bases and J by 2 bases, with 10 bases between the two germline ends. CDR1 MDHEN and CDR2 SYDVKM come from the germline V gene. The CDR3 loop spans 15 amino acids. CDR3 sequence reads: CASSFINRNTGELFF. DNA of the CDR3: TGTGCCAGCAGTTTCATAAATAGAAACACCGGGGAGCTGTTTTTT.